Sequencing of this T cell receptor (beta chain) was carried out in a study of T cell repertoires in ileal Crohn's disease. The CDR3 runs to 13 residues. V shed 3 bases and J shed 6 bases, with 11 bases lying between them. Germline CDR1 is SEHNR and CDR2 is FQNEAQ (reference sequence). Profiled with immunoSEQ multiplex PCR; TCRdb holds only in-frame clones, not every one. The data contain over 8,500 clones, approximately 85% of them singletons. Described time point: neoterminal ileum biopsy at postoperative endoscopy, about 6 months after surgery. The sequenced material came from ileal tissue. This clonotype was obtained from an adult with Crohn's disease. V gene TRBV7-9 combines with J gene TRBJ1-2, with D maybe TRBD1 (6 bases). CDR3 residues: CASSLQGWNGYTF. DNA of the CDR3: TGTGCCAGCAGCTTGCAGGGGTGGAATGGCTACACCTTC.